A single sample gave rise to the 9 T cell receptor beta chains below, sequenced in a study of blood T cells in healthy people across ages. Combining a sample-barcoded 5' primer with a J-beta primer mix, a second PCR ran for about 7 to 11 cycles. Via MiXCR, TCRdb re-called the 5' RACE reads, giving one row per CDR3 protein. The sample has 700,000 or so distinct CDR3 sequences, about a fifth seen once. Sequences were obtained from blood. The receptors were gathered from a man between 65 and 80 years old in good health.

This clonotype was counted only a few times. The chain uses TRBV20-1 and TRBJ1-2, with 10 positions matching TRBD1. The germline gives CDR1 DFQATT, CDR2 SNEGSKA (reference sequence). The CDR3 sequence is 14 residues long. The DNA of the CDR3 is TGCGCCGCCCCGGGACAGGGGAGGTTCAGGGGCTACACCTTC. Its protein is CAAPGQGRFRGYTF.

The rearrangement uses TRBV18 and TRBJ2-1, with 7 bases aligning to TRBD2. The end of the DNA is better explained by TRBJ2-7, so the J call may be wrong. Germline CDR1 is KGHSH and CDR2 is LQKENI. This CDR3 has 15 amino acids. This CDR3 is CASSPSRGSPYEQYF. The CDR3 coding sequence is TGTGCCAGCTCACCATCGCGGGGGTCTCCCTACGAGCAGTACTTC.

This sequence joins TRBV3-1 and TRBJ2-3; no definite D call. The germline CDR1 and CDR2 sequences are LGHDT and YNNKEL (reference sequence). The CDR3 contains 13 residues. Trimming stripped 3 bases from V and 5 bases from J, with 9 bases between. The CDR3 DNA follows: TGTGCCAGCAGCCATCGAGCTGTAGATACGCAGTATTTT. Translating gives CASSHRAVDTQYF.

The chain couples TRBV6-2 or TRBV6-3 to TRBJ2-3, with D possibly being TRBD2 (6 bases). V lost 3 bases and J 2 bases, leaving 12 bases between the germline ends. Germline V gene sequence: CDR1 MNHEY, CDR2 SVGEGT. CDR3 length: 15 residues. CDR3 DNA: TGTGCCAGCAGTTATGGCGGGGCGATCACAGATACGCAGTATTTT. Translated: CASSYGGAITDTQYF.

This clonotype came up a few times. The chain couples TRBV6-7 to TRBJ2-5; the match to TRBD2 covers 7 bases. Being an ORF, TRBV6-7 has a function that is uncertain. With V trimmed by 4 bases and J by 5 bases, 7 bases remained unmatched. The CDR3 consists of 14 residues. CDR3 sequence: CASSLQTSQETQYF. The CDR3 DNA reads TGTGCCAGCAGTTTACAGACTAGCCAGGAGACCCAGTACTTC.

The gene calls are TRBV11-2 and TRBJ1-2; TRBD1 agrees at 9 bases. Trimming cost V 3 bases and J 7 bases; bases outside gene matches: 3. Looked up from germline, CDR1 is SGHAT and CDR2 is FQNNGV. The CDR3 has 13 residues. In nucleotides, the CDR3 is TGTGCCAGCAGCTTCCGACAGGGGGGTGGCTACACCTTC. Its protein product is CASSFRQGGGYTF. Together with reference TRBV11-2 and TRBJ1-2, the CDR3 gives the full variable domain: EAGVAQSPRYKIIEKRQSVAFWCNPISGHATLYWYQQILGQGPKLLIQFQNNGVVDDSQLPKDRFSAERLKGVDSTLKIQPAKLEDSAVYLCASSFRQGGGYTFGSGTRLTVV.

This clonotype was recorded at least ten times. The J gene is TRBJ2-3, the V gene TRBV25-1; TRBD2 aligns across 11 bases. Trimming took 6 bases from V and 5 from J; bases not matched to a gene: 1. The length of the CDR3 is 13 residues. Germline CDR1 reads MGHDK; CDR2 reads SYGVNS. The CDR3 DNA follows: TGTGCCAGCAGGCTAGCGGGGGGAGATACGCAGTATTTT. Translated, it gives CASRLAGGDTQYF.

V and J are TRBV6-5 and TRBJ2-1; TRBD2 matches 7 bases. The CDR3 extends over 15 amino acids. V trimming: 2 bases; J trimming: 7 bases; junction bases outside the gene matches: 8. Germline lookup yields CDR1 MNHEY and CDR2 SVGAGI. The CDR3 DNA follows: TGTGCCAGCAGTTACAATTGGCGGGAGAGTAATGAGCAGTTCTTC. It codes for CASSYNWRESNEQFF.

This clonotype was detected only a few times. This chain joins TRBV6-1 and TRBJ2-3; 11 nucleotides match TRBD2. Germline trimming cut 2 bases from V and 2 bases from J; bases unmatched to any gene: 12. The CDR3 length is 19 residues. Per the germline V gene, CDR1 is MNHNS and CDR2 is SASEGT. The CDR3 DNA follows: TGTGCCAGCAGTGAATGGGGGCACGCTAGCGGGAGGAACACAGATACGCAGTATTTT. This codes for CASSEWGHASGRNTDTQYF.